The clone carrying this T cell receptor beta chain was recorded a few times. Its specificity is not known. The entry originates in a study of T cells after yellow fever vaccination. TCRdb redid the calling of the 5' RACE reads with MiXCR, one entry per CDR3 protein. The sample records hundreds of thousands of distinct CDR3 sequences, roughly 13% being singletons. The study's findings and limits: Abundant clonotypes (contaminants from the bulk population) could be present in FACS-sorted repertoires.

The V end lost 2 bases, the J end lost 7 bases, and 9 bases lay between the germline ends. The CDR3 is 12 residues long. Germline values: CDR1 SQVTM, CDR2 ANQGSEA. This sequence joins TRBV29-1 and TRBJ2-1; D not resolved. The material sequenced was PBMCs, taken on the day of the yellow fever booster vaccination. This receptor was taken from a man aged 25 to 45 who received the YFV17D yellow fever vaccine. The DNA of the CDR3 is TGCAGCGTTGAACAATCCAGGAATGAGCAGTTCTTC. Translating gives CSVEQSRNEQFF.